This entry lists 12 T cell receptor beta chains sequenced from one sample in a study of early T cells in non-severe SARS-CoV-2 infection. A single record per CDR3 protein comes from TCRdb applying MiXCR to the 5' RACE reads. The sample contains more than 60,000 distinct CDR3 sequences, around a tenth of which appear only once. Sequenced material: whole blood. Receptors originate from an adult who was a healthcare worker with PCR-confirmed SARS-CoV-2 infection or an uninfected control (not recorded which).

This clonotype was observed a handful of times. The chain carries TRBV5-1 and TRBJ1-4, with 7 bases aligning to TRBD1. V was clipped by 4 bases and J by 4 bases; unmatched bases: 7. The CDR3 sequence is 15 residues long. The V gene's germline CDR1 is SGHRS and CDR2 YFSETQ. CDR3 sequence reads: CASSGGTENNEKLFF. For the CDR3, the DNA is TGCGCCAGCAGCGGAGGGACAGAGAATAATGAAAAACTGTTTTTT.

This clonotype turned up a few times. The genes are TRBV7-9 and TRBJ2-5, with TRBD2 identical over 7 bases. The CDR3 spans 14 residues. The V gene end was trimmed by 6 bases and the J gene end by 1 base; junction bases not matched to a gene: 5. Germline V gives CDR1 SEHNR, CDR2 FQNEAQ (reference sequence). CDR3 bases: TGTGCCAGCAGTCAGGGACTACTCCAAGAGACCCAGTACTTC. It translates to CASSQGLLQETQYF.

This clonotype was picked up many times. This rearrangement joins TRBV20-1 to TRBJ2-3; 10 bases are shared with TRBD1. In germline, CDR1 is DFQATT, CDR2 SNEGSKA (reference sequence). Trimming took 4 bases from V and 5 from J; bases not matched to a gene: 9. This CDR3 region has 15 residues. The CDR3 is CSATSGTGAGDTQYF. The CDR3 DNA reads as TGCAGTGCTACCTCCGGGACAGGGGCCGGAGATACGCAGTATTTT.

This clonotype was recorded many times. CDR3 bases: TGTGCCAGCAGCCCGACAGGAGGTCCTAATGAAAAACTGTTTTTT. Amino acid sequence: CASSPTGGPNEKLFF. V gene TRBV7-3 combines with J gene TRBJ1-4; tentative D call: TRBD1 (6 bases). The germline V gene has CDR1 SGHTA and CDR2 FQGTGA. Between the trimmed V and J ends, which lost 5 bases and 3 bases, there was a span of 13 bases. The CDR3 is 15 residues long. Full variable domain (rest looked up from reference TRBV7-3 and TRBJ1-4): GAGVSQTPSNKVTEKGKYVELRCDPISGHTALYWYRQSLGQGPEFLIYFQGTGAADDSGLPNDRFFAVRPEGSVSTLKIQRTERGDSAVYLCASSPTGGPNEKLFFGSGTQLSVL.

At least ten counts were recorded for this clonotype. The chain is built from TRBV30 and TRBJ1-5, with D possibly being TRBD1 (6 bases). CDR3 length: 13 residues. CDR1 is GTSNPN and CDR2 is SVGIG in the germline V gene (reference sequence). Trimming shortened V by 2 bases and J by 5 bases, and 10 bases separated the two germline ends. The DNA of the CDR3 is TGTGCCTGGAGTAAAAGGGGGGATCAGCCCCAGCATTTT. Translating it yields CAWSKRGDQPQHF.

This clonotype was observed a few times. The rearrangement joins TRBV5-1 to TRBJ2-7; weak D call: TRBD1 (6 bases). The CDR3 covers 16 residues. V lost 0 bases, J lost 2 bases, and 15 bases lay in between. The V gene's germline CDR1 is SGHRS and CDR2 YFSETQ. The CDR3 sequence: CASSLEGRRDTYEQYF. The CDR3 nucleotides read TGCGCCAGCAGCTTGGAGGGGCGCAGGGACACCTACGAGCAGTACTTC.

This sequence joins TRBV6-6 and TRBJ2-1, with TRBD2 matching 11 bases. Germline V gives CDR1 MNHNY, CDR2 SVGAGI (reference sequence). With 5 bases clipped from V and 6 bases from J, the junction kept 12 bases outside the gene matches. The length of the CDR3 is 17 residues. DNA of the CDR3: TGTGCCAGCAGTAGAACCCCCGGGACTAGCGGAGCCAATGAGCAGTTCTTC. This sequence encodes CASSRTPGTSGANEQFF.

V gene TRBV7-2 combines with J gene TRBJ2-3, with 8 positions matching TRBD2. Germline CDR1 SGHTA, CDR2 FQGNSA. J lost 0 bases, V lost 5 bases, and 4 bases had no gene match. This CDR3 contains 15 residues. The CDR3 region has the DNA TGTGCCAGCAGCCCCGGGGGGGGAAGCACAGATACGCAGTATTTT. The encoded protein is CASSPGGGSTDTQYF.

The genes are TRBV18 and TRBJ2-5, with 8 nucleotides matching TRBD2. The CDR3 consists of 14 residues. CDR1 and CDR2 from the germline V gene are KGHSH and LQKENI. V lost 0 bases, J lost 5 bases, and 2 bases stayed unmatched. CDR3: CASSPPSGGETQYF. The DNA for the CDR3 is TGTGCCAGCTCACCACCGTCGGGAGGGGAGACCCAGTACTTC.

The table lists this clonotype with a few counts. The genes are TRBV7-3 and TRBJ2-2; weak D call: TRBD2 (5 bases). V shed 2 bases and J shed 8 bases, with 9 bases lying between them. Germline CDR1 is SGHTA and CDR2 is FQGTGA. This CDR3 has 13 residues. CDR3 region: CASSLDYKGELFF. DNA for the CDR3: TGTGCCAGCAGCTTAGACTACAAGGGGGAGCTGTTTTTT.

In this sample, this clonotype turned up many times. V and J are TRBV20-1 and TRBJ1-5; no definite D call. The V gene lost 0 bases and the J gene lost 5 bases, with 8 bases spanning the gap. The CDR3 loop spans 13 amino acids. From germline, CDR1 is DFQATT and CDR2 SNEGSKA (reference sequence). The CDR3 loop is CSARDDFDQPQHF. The CDR3 bases are TGCAGTGCTAGAGATGACTTCGATCAGCCCCAGCATTTT.

This rearrangement joins TRBV19 to TRBJ2-2; TRBD1 aligns across 8 bases. Germline assignment: CDR1 LNHDA and CDR2 SQIVND (reference sequence). Trimming at V came to 7 bases and at J to 0 bases, leaving 4 bases not matched to a gene. The CDR3 covers 15 residues. In nucleotides, the CDR3 is TGTGCCAGTAAACCGGGACAGGCGAACACCGGGGAGCTGTTTTTT. Translated: CASKPGQANTGELFF.